A selection of T cell receptor beta chains follows, all from one sample in a study of OX40 agonist ivuxolimab in advanced cancers. Here immunoSEQ multiplex PCR was the method, and the copy in TCRdb shows in-frame clones only, minus some. In the table there are 35,000 to 45,000 clones, around 83% of which are singletons. The sequenced sample was CD4+ or CD8+ T cells sorted from blood, obtained in a trial of the OX40 agonist ivuxolimab. Receptor source: an adult with an advanced solid tumor such as melanoma, head and neck, liver or kidney cancer. CDR3s include the opening cysteine and the closing phenylalanine or tryptophan. Rows give clone size only sometimes, using once, few, many, or a class for an expanded clone.

v_call: TRBV19; clone_size: NA; j_call: TRBJ2-7; cdr3_aa: CASDPGQGSFYEQYF
v_call: TRBV28; clone_size: NA; j_call: TRBJ2-5; cdr3_aa: CASSLGLGEETQYF
v_call: TRBV6-6; clone_size: NA; j_call: TRBJ1-6; cdr3_aa: CASSYSISGAPLHF
v_call: TRBV9; clone_size: NA; j_call: TRBJ2-1; cdr3_aa: CASSVDLAGKYEQFF
v_call: TRBV2; clone_size: NA; j_call: TRBJ2-2; cdr3_aa: CASSTWDGELFF
v_call: TRBV6-4; clone_size: NA; j_call: TRBJ1-2; cdr3_aa: CASSDTPQGNFDGYTF
v_call: TRBV7-8; clone_size: NA; j_call: TRBJ2-1; cdr3_aa: CASSPIGGPSGVEQFF
v_call: TRBV5-4; clone_size: NA; j_call: TRBJ1-1; cdr3_aa: CASSQDPGSGTEAFF
v_call: TRBV28; clone_size: NA; j_call: TRBJ2-1; cdr3_aa: CASSPRVLLYNEQFF
v_call: TRBV27; clone_size: NA; j_call: TRBJ2-3; cdr3_aa: CASSLSLGIAGTDTQYF
v_call: TRBV28; clone_size: NA; j_call: TRBJ2-5; cdr3_aa: CASSLSRLAVQETQYF
v_call: TRBV6-1; clone_size: NA; j_call: TRBJ2-7; cdr3_aa: CATLTDRGYEQYF
v_call: TRBV9; clone_size: NA; j_call: TRBJ1-4; cdr3_aa: CASSPEGRVNEKLFF
v_call: TRBV27; clone_size: NA; j_call: TRBJ2-7; cdr3_aa: CASSLSPGSYEQYF
v_call: TRBV9; clone_size: NA; j_call: TRBJ2-7; cdr3_aa: CASSFSEGHEQYF
v_call: TRBV30; clone_size: NA; j_call: TRBJ1-2; cdr3_aa: CAWSVRAVYGYTF
v_call: TRBV4-1; clone_size: NA; j_call: TRBJ1-1; cdr3_aa: CASSQEGQGTTEAFF
v_call: TRBV6-5; clone_size: NA; j_call: TRBJ1-3; cdr3_aa: CASRPSQSSGNTIYF
v_call: TRBV7-9; clone_size: NA; j_call: TRBJ1-2; cdr3_aa: CASSDGQGVYGHTF
v_call: TRBV5-4; clone_size: NA; j_call: TRBJ2-7; cdr3_aa: CASSFGSYEQYF
v_call: TRBV28; clone_size: NA; j_call: TRBJ2-1; cdr3_aa: CASKFLGGPSDEQFF
v_call: TRBV10-3; clone_size: NA; j_call: TRBJ2-6; cdr3_aa: CAISDMGMVSGTGSSGANVLTF
v_call: TRBV21-1; clone_size: NA; j_call: TRBJ2-7; cdr3_aa: CASSKVGLNLYEQYF
v_call: TRBV7-2; clone_size: once; j_call: TRBJ2-3; cdr3_aa: CASSLELAASTDTQYF
v_call: TRBV6-5; clone_size: NA; j_call: TRBJ2-4; cdr3_aa: CASSFSGGGLINF
v_call: TRBV15; clone_size: few; j_call: TRBJ2-7; cdr3_aa: CATRETGDTPEQYF
v_call: TRBV19; clone_size: NA; j_call: TRBJ2-7; cdr3_aa: CASSKGLAGEQYF
v_call: TRBV5-6; clone_size: once; j_call: TRBJ1-1; cdr3_aa: CASSFQTQGGARNTEAFF
v_call: TRBV6-4; clone_size: NA; j_call: TRBJ2-2; cdr3_aa: CASSDEVSGELFF
v_call: TRBV7-9; clone_size: NA; j_call: TRBJ2-7; cdr3_aa: CASSHTSGSTYEQYF
v_call: TRBV7-9; clone_size: NA; j_call: TRBJ2-3; cdr3_aa: CASSLLQRGLDTQYF
v_call: TRBV7-8; clone_size: NA; j_call: TRBJ2-1; cdr3_aa: CASSFSSGGPFYNEQFF
v_call: TRBV19; clone_size: once; j_call: TRBJ1-1; cdr3_aa: CASSIGYGGAQNTEAFF
v_call: TRBV4-1; clone_size: NA; j_call: TRBJ1-5; cdr3_aa: CASSPRGQGAGQPQHF
v_call: TRBV7-9; clone_size: NA; j_call: TRBJ2-5; cdr3_aa: CASSLAVQETQYF
v_call: TRBV27; clone_size: NA; j_call: TRBJ2-7; cdr3_aa: CASSGSGGPLYEQYF
v_call: TRBV4-1; clone_size: few; j_call: TRBJ2-7; cdr3_aa: CASSQGPQDRVNEQYF
v_call: TRBV5-6; clone_size: NA; j_call: TRBJ1-5; cdr3_aa: CASSRAAGYNQPQHF
v_call: TRBV7-9; clone_size: once; j_call: TRBJ2-2; cdr3_aa: CASSENGQGVIGELFF
v_call: TRBV4-1; clone_size: NA; j_call: TRBJ2-1; cdr3_aa: CASSQSRGGYNEQFF
v_call: TRBV11-2; clone_size: NA; j_call: TRBJ2-1; cdr3_aa: CASSLGGNYNEQFF
v_call: TRBV27; clone_size: NA; j_call: TRBJ1-2; cdr3_aa: CASRRGTDYGYTF
v_call: TRBV6-4; clone_size: NA; j_call: TRBJ1-1; cdr3_aa: CAGSVDKNTEAFF
v_call: TRBV7-9; clone_size: NA; j_call: TRBJ2-2; cdr3_aa: CASSSTLSGELFF
v_call: TRBV7-8; clone_size: NA; j_call: TRBJ2-1; cdr3_aa: CASSLRDDEQFF
v_call: TRBV6-5; clone_size: NA; j_call: TRBJ2-1; cdr3_aa: CASSHGDEQFF
v_call: TRBV7-9; clone_size: few; j_call: TRBJ1-5; cdr3_aa: CASSLSGGNQPQHF
v_call: TRBV27; clone_size: NA; j_call: TRBJ2-1; cdr3_aa: CASSLSRPDYNEQFF